These 2 T cell receptor beta chains originate from one sample sequenced in a study of regulatory and conventional T cells in RAG deficiency. Genomic DNA came from blood regulatory T cells gated CD4+ CD25-high CD127-low. Assay used: immunoSEQ multiplex PCR; TCRdb lists only in-frame clones, some missing. Of around 29,000 clones in the sample, just over 90% are singletons; the top ten hold approximately 0.8%. These sequences were also reported in another study, on regulatory T cells. That work contributes: Amplification used 52 TRBV primers and 13 TRBJ primers.

The sequenced material came from Tregs sorted from blood. These receptors were collected from a human donor in good health.

The V call is TRBV6-6, the J call TRBJ1-2, with 12 bases fitting TRBD1. Trimming took 2 bases from V and 4 from J; bases not matched to a gene: 5. CDR1 is MNHNY and CDR2 is SVGAGI in the germline V gene (reference sequence). The CDR3 totals 16 residues. CDR3 amino acids: CASSYTGTGGSYGYTF. The CDR3 nucleotides are TGTGCCAGCAGTTACACAGGGACAGGGGGCTCCTATGGCTACACCTTC.

This clone is a singleton in its sample. This chain uses TRBV11-2 with TRBJ2-7; D unresolved. V dropped 1 base and J dropped 1 base, with 8 bases sitting between them. The CDR3 is made up of 14 amino acids. The germline gives CDR1 SGHAT, CDR2 FQNNGV. CDR3 DNA sequence: TGTGCCAGCAGCTTAGGTCGCGATTCCTACGAGCAGTACTTC. Translating gives CASSLGRDSYEQYF.